This T cell receptor beta chain was retrieved from a study of T cell repertoires in cytomegalovirus infection. This clonotype was seen more than once but under ten times. What it binds is not known. Overall study findings and caveats: Summed frequency of public TCR beta families distinguished CMV carriers with the relevant HLA. It was HLA-C-restricted CMV-specific TCR beta clonotypes that dominated the response ex vivo.

CDR3 length equals 17 residues. Trimming took 5 bases from V and 0 from J, leaving 17 bases between them. Per the germline V gene, CDR1 is SGHVS and CDR2 is FQNEAQ. One entry per CDR3 protein, called by TCRdb with MiXCR from the reads. The sample shows about 530,000 distinct CDR3 sequences, around a quarter of them seen only once. The source is a human donor in good health (CMV status not recorded). Some clones in this sample may be carry-over from other donors' samples. The chain combines TRBV7-8 with TRBJ2-4; perhaps TRBD2 as D (7 bases). Sequences were obtained from PBMCs. CDR3 DNA: TGTGCCAGCAGCAGATTGGGGGGGGCCTTAGCCAAAAACATTCAGTACTTC. Translation: CASSRLGGALAKNIQYF. The variable domain in full, completed from reference TRBV7-8 and TRBJ2-4, reads GAGVSQSPRYKVAKRGQDVALRCDPISGHVSLFWYQQALGQGPEFLTYFQNEAQLDKSGLPSDRFFAERPEGSVSTLKIQRTQQEDSAVYLCASSRLGGALAKNIQYFGAGTRLSVL.